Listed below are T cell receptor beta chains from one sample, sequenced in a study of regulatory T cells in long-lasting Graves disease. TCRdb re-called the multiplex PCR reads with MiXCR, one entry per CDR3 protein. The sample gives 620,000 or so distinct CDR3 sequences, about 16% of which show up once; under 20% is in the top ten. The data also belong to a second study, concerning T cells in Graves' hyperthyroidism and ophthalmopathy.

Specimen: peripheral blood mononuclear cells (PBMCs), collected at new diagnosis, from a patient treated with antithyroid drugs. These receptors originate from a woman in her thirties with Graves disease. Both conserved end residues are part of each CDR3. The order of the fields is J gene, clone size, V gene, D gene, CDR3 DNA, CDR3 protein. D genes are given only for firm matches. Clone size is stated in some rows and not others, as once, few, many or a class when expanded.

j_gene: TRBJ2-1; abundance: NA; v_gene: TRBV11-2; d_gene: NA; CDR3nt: TGTGCCAACAGCTCGATAGGACTAGGGGGGGGGAATGAGCAGTTCTTC; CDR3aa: CANSSIGLGGGNEQFF
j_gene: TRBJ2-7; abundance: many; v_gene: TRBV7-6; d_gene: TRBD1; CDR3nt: TGTGCCAGCAGCTTAACCAAGGGGGCGCAGGTTCAGGGCTACGAGCAGTACTTC; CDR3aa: CASSLTKGAQVQGYEQYF
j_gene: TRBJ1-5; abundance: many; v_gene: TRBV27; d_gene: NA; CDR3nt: TGTGCCAGCAGTTATCATGGGGATGGCAATCAGCCCCAGCATTTT; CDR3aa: CASSYHGDGNQPQHF
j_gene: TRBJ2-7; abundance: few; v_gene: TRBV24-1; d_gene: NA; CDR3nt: TGTGCCACCAGTGGAGCCAGCACTATGCCCTACGAGCAGTACTTC; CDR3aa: CATSGASTMPYEQYF
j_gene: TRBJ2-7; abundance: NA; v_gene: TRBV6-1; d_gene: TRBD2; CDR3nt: TGTGCCAGCAGCCTGGGACTAGCGGGAGACCCCTACGAGCAGTACTTC; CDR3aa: CASSLGLAGDPYEQYF
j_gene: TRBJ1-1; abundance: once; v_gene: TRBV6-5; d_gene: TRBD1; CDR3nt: TGTGCCAGCAGTTACCCTAACAGGGGGCTAGGTGAAGCTTTCTTT; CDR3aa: CASSYPNRGLGEAFF
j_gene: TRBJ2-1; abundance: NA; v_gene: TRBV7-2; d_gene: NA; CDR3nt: TGTGCCAGCAGCTTATTGGATAGCATCAATGAGCAGTTCTTC; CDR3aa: CASSLLDSINEQFF
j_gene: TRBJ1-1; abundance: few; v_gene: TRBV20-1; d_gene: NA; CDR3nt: TGCAGTGCTCGCCCGAGCGGCCAGGGCTCGCAACGGGACACTGAAGCTTTCTTT; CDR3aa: CSARPSGQGSQRDTEAFF
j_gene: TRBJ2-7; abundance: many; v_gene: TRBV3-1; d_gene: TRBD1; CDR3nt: TGTGCCAGCAGCCCCCGGGACAGGGGAAGGCAGTACTTC; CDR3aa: CASSPRDRGRQYF
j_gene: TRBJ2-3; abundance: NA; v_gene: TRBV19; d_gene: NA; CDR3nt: TGTGCCAGTAGTATCTCGCCTCTCACAGATACGCAGTATTTT; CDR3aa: CASSISPLTDTQYF
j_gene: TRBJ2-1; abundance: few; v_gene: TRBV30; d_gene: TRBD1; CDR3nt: TGTGCCTGGAGTACCGGGACAGGGTCTAACTACAATGAGCAGTTCTTC; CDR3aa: CAWSTGTGSNYNEQFF
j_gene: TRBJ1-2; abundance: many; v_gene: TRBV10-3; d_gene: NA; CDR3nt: TGTGCCATCACTGGGGACGTCGGCTATGGCTACACCTTC; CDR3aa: CAITGDVGYGYTF
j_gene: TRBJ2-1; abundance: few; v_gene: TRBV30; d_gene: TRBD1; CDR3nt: TGTGCCTGGAGCGAAGACAGGGATGATGAGCAGTTCTTC; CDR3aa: CAWSEDRDDEQFF
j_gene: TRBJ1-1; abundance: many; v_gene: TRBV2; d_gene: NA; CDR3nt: TGTGCCAGCAGAGAAGTAGGTGAAGCTTTCTTT; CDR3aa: CASREVGEAFF
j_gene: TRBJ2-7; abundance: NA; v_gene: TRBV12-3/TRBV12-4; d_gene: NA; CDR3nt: TGTGCCAGCAGTCCGGCGTGGTCCTACGAGCAGTACTTC; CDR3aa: CASSPAWSYEQYF
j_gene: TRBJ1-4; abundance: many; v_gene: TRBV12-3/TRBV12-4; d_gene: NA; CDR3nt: TGTGCCAGCAGTTTAGAACAGGGCGCTGAAAAACTGTTTTTT; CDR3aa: CASSLEQGAEKLFF
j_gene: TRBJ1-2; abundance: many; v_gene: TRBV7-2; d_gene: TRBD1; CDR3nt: TGTGCCAGCAGCTTAAAGACAGGGGAAGGCTACACCTTC; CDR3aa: CASSLKTGEGYTF
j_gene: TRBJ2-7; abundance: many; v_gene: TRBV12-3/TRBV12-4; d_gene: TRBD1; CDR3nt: TGTGCCAGCAGAATTGGACAGGCGCGCTCCTACGAGCAGTACTTC; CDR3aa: CASRIGQARSYEQYF
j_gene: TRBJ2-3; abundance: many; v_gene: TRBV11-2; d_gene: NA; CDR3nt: TGTGCCAGCAGCCCGCGGGCAGGCATTAGCACAGATACGCAGTATTTT; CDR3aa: CASSPRAGISTDTQYF
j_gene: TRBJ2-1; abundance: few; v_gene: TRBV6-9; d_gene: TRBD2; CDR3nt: TGTGCCAGCAGTTACCGCAGCGGGAGATTCAATGAGCAGTTCTTC; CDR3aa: CASSYRSGRFNEQFF
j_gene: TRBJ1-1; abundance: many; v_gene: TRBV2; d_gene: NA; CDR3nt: TGTGCCAGCAGTGAAATTTTCGTGATGAACACTGAAGCTTTCTTT; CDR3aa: CASSEIFVMNTEAFF
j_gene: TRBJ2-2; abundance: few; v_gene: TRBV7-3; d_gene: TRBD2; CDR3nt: TGTGCCAGCAGCTTATCAGCGGGATTGGGCGGGGAGCTGTTTTTT; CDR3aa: CASSLSAGLGGELFF
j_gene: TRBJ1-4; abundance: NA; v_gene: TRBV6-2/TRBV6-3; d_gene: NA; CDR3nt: TGTGCCGCCGGGGGGAGGCGGTATGAAAAACTGTTTTTT; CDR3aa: CAAGGRRYEKLFF
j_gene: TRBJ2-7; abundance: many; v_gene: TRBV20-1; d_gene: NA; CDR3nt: TGCAGCTTGGGGTTCTACGAGCAGTACTTC; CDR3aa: CSLGFYEQYF
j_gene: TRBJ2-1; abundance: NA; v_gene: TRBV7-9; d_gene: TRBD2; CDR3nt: TGTGCCAGCAGCCAAGACACTAGCGGGGGCTACAATGAGCAGTTCTTC; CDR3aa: CASSQDTSGGYNEQFF
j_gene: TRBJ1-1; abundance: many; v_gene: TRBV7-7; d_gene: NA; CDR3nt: TGTGCTAGCAGTCCGGCAACAGGAGGTGAAGCTTTCTTT; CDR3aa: CASSPATGGEAFF
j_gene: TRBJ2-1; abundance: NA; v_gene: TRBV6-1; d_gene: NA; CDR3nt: TGTGCCAGCAGAACCGAGCGAGAGCAGTTCTTC; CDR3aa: CASRTEREQFF
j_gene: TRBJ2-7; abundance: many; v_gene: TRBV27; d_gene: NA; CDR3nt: TGTGCCAGCAGTTTAGCCGGCCCGGGTGAGCAGTACTTC; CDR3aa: CASSLAGPGEQYF
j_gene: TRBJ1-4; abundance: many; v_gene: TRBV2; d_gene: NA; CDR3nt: TGTGCCAGCAGTGAGGAGGGGGGTAATGAAAAACTGTTTTTT; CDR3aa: CASSEEGGNEKLFF
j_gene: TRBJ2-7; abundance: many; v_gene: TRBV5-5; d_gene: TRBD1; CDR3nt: TGTGCCAGCAGCTGGACAGGGGATAGTTACGAGCAGTACTTC; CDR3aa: CASSWTGDSYEQYF
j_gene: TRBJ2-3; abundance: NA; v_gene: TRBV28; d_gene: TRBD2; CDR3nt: TGTGCCAGCAGAACGCAAAAAGGGACTAGCGGCACAGATACGCAGTATTTT; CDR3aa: CASRTQKGTSGTDTQYF
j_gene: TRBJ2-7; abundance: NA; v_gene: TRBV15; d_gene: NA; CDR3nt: TGTGCCACCAGCAGAGTCGGGTCGGGCTCCTACGAGCAGTACTTC; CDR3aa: CATSRVGSGSYEQYF